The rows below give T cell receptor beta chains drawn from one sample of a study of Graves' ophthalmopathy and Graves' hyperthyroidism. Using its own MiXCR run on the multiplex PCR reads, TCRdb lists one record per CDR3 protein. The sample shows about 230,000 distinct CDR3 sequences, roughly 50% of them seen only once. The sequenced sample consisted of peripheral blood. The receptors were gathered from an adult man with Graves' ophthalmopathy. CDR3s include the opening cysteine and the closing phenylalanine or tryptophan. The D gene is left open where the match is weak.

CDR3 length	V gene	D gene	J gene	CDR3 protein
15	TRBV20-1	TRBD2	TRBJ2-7	CSVLLGTSGTYEQYF
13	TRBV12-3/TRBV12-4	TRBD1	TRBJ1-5	CASSSRQGQPQHF
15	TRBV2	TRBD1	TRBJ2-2	CASSEAGQGAGELFF
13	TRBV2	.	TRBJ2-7	CASSKVRRDEQYF
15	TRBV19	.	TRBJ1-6	CASSSGRIYNSPLHF
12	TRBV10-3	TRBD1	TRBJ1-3	CAATGAGNTIYF
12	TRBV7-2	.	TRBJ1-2	CASSSGIYGYTF
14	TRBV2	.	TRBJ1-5	CASSHRQENQPQHF
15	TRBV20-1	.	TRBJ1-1	CSARDLQGSNTEAFF
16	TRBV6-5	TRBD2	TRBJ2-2	CASSPGLAGAVGELFF
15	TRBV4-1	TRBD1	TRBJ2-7	CASSRSPGQIYEQYF
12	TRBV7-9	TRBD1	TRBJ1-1	CASSRDRDPAFF
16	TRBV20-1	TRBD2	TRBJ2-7	CSARPAGGLSVYEQYF
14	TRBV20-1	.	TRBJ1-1	CSARDQVRLTEAFF
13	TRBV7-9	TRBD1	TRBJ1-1	CASRRQGYTEAFF
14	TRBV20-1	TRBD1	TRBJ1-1	CSASDRGGNTEAFF
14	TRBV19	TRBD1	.	CASSMQGAYNEQFF